Listed below are T cell receptor beta chains from one sample, sequenced in a study of T cell repertoires in cytomegalovirus infection. Their antigen targets remain unknown. TCRdb redid the calling of the reads with MiXCR, one entry per CDR3 protein. The sample includes around 300,000 distinct CDR3 sequences, 20% to 25% of them seen just once. The sequencing here drew on cultured PBMCs, taken from culture after CMV antigen stimulation. All receptors derive from a human donor in good health (CMV status not recorded). Some clones in this sample may be carry-over from other donors' samples. Both conserved end residues are part of each CDR3. Fields, in order: J gene, D gene, clone size, V gene, CDR3 DNA, CDR3 protein. The D gene is left open where the match is weak. Size tells how often a clone was seen (once, few, many) or the class of an expanded clone, and some rows leave it out.

TRBJ2-3 - - TRBV10-3 TGTGCCATCAGTGACGGGACCCGCGGGGCAGATACGCAGTATTTT CAISDGTRGADTQYF
TRBJ2-3 - - TRBV2 TGTGCCAGCAGTGAACCAGACAGTAGCACAGATACGCAGTATTTT CASSEPDSSTDTQYF
TRBJ2-3 - - TRBV5-4 TGTGCCAGCAGCTTTCAGGACCTTTACACAGATACGCAGTATTTT CASSFQDLYTDTQYF
TRBJ1-4 TRBD1 few TRBV28 TGTGCCAGCAGATCCTTTGGACAGGGGGAAAAACTGTTTTTT CASRSFGQGEKLFF
TRBJ2-3 - few TRBV2 TGTGCCAGCAGTCCGGGAATTTTCACAGATACGCAGTATTTT CASSPGIFTDTQYF
TRBJ1-1 - - TRBV28 TGTGCCAGCAGCTACCTCATGAACACTGAAGCTTTCTTT CASSYLMNTEAFF
TRBJ2-6 - - TRBV7-2 TGTGCCAGCAGAGTTGGGATCTCTGGGGCCAACGTCCTGACTTTC CASRVGISGANVLTF
TRBJ2-1 TRBD2 few TRBV7-2 TGTGCCAGCAGCCGAATCGCGGGAGGGAGCTCCTACAATGAGCAGTTCTTC CASSRIAGGSSYNEQFF
TRBJ1-5 - few TRBV28 TGTGCCAGCAGTAAATATAGCAATCAGCCCCAGCATTTT CASSKYSNQPQHF
TRBJ2-3 - - TRBV2 TGTGCCAGCAGTGTCCAGTTCTTTGGCACAGATACGCAGTATTTT CASSVQFFGTDTQYF
TRBJ2-7 TRBD1 few TRBV7-2 TGTGCCAGCAGCCCGACAGGGGGATCCTACGAGCAGTACTTC CASSPTGGSYEQYF
TRBJ1-1 - few TRBV5-5 TGTGCCAGCAGCTTGGATGCAGGGAGGACTGAAGCTTTCTTT CASSLDAGRTEAFF
TRBJ1-4 TRBD1 few TRBV30 TGTGCCTGGAGTGGACAGGGGGGCGGAAAACTGTTTTTT CAWSGQGGGKLFF
TRBJ1-1 - - TRBV3-1 TGTGCCAGCAGCCAAGTTCTGGACACTGAAGCTTTCTTT CASSQVLDTEAFF
TRBJ2-2 - many TRBV12-3/TRBV12-4 TGTGCCAGCAGCGCTACCGGGACAACGAACACCGGGGAGCTGTTTTTT CASSATGTTNTGELFF
TRBJ2-2 - few TRBV7-2 TGTGCCAGCAGCCCCCGGGTTGGGGAGCTGTTTTTT CASSPRVGELFF
TRBJ2-3 - many TRBV7-2 TGTGCCAGCAGCTGGCGGACGGGTGATACGCAGTATTTT CASSWRTGDTQYF
TRBJ1-6 TRBD1 many TRBV11-2 TGTGCCAGCAGCTTAGCCGGGACAGCACTTAATTCACCCCTCCACTTT CASSLAGTALNSPLHF
TRBJ1-6 TRBD1 - TRBV7-2 TGTGCCAGCAGCGACCCGGGACAGAGCTCCTATAATTCACCCCTCCACTTT CASSDPGQSSYNSPLHF
TRBJ2-1 TRBD2 - TRBV9 TGTGCCAGCAGTGCGGGAGGGCCCCAGAATGAGCAGTTCTTC CASSAGGPQNEQFF
TRBJ2-1 - many TRBV6-5 TGTGCCAGCAGTTACACCGGCAACAATGAGCAGTTCTTC CASSYTGNNEQFF
TRBJ1-3 - - TRBV5-1 TGCGCCAGCAGCTTTGACGTCCTGAGCTCTGGAAACACCATATATTTT CASSFDVLSSGNTIYF
TRBJ2-1 TRBD1 - TRBV24-1 TGTGCCACCAGTGTGGGACAGGGGGCCTATGAGCAGTTCTTC CATSVGQGAYEQFF
TRBJ2-1 TRBD2 many TRBV7-2 TGTGCCAGCAGCTCCGGACTAGGCGCCTACAATGAGCAGTTCTTC CASSSGLGAYNEQFF
TRBJ1-2 TRBD1 few TRBV3-1 TGTGCCAGCAGCCTTTCCACAGGGGCCTATGGCTACACCTTC CASSLSTGAYGYTF
TRBJ2-1 TRBD2 few TRBV12-3/TRBV12-4 TGTGCCAGCAGTCAGCTAGCGGGAGGGACCTACAATGAGCAGTTCTTC CASSQLAGGTYNEQFF